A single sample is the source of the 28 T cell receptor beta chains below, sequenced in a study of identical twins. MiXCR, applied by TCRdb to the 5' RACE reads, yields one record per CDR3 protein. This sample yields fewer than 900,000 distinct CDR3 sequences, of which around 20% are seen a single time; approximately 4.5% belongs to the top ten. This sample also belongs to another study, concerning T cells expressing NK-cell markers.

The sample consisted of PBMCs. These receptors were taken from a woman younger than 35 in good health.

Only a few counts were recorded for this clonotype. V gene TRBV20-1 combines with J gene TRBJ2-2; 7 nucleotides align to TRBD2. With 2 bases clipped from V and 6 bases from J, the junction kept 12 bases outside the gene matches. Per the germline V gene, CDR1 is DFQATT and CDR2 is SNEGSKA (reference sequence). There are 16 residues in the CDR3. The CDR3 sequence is CSARSLAGGASGELFF. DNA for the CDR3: TGCAGTGCTAGATCCTTAGCGGGCGGGGCCTCCGGGGAGCTGTTTTTT.

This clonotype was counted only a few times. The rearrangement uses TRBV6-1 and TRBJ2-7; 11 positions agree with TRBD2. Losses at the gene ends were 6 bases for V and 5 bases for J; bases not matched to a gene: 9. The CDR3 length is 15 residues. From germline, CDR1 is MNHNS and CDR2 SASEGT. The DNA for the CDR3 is TGTGCCAGCAGCTTTTTAGCGGGAGGGTCGGACGAGCAGTACTTC. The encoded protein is CASSFLAGGSDEQYF.

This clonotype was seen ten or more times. The CDR3 DNA sequence: TGTGCCAGCAGGATCGGGACTCCCGGAGGGACCCAGTACTTC. It encodes CASRIGTPGGTQYF. The chain employs TRBV6-1 and TRBJ2-5; tentative D call: TRBD2 (6 bases). Trimming cost V 6 bases and J 7 bases, with 18 bases left between them. The CDR3 covers 14 residues. Germline V gives CDR1 MNHNS, CDR2 SASEGT.

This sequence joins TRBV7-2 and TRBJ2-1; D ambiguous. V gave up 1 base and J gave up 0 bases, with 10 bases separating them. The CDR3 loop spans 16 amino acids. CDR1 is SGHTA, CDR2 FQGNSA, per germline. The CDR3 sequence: CASSLDARPSYNEQFF. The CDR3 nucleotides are TGTGCCAGCAGCTTAGACGCCAGACCCTCCTACAATGAGCAGTTCTTC.

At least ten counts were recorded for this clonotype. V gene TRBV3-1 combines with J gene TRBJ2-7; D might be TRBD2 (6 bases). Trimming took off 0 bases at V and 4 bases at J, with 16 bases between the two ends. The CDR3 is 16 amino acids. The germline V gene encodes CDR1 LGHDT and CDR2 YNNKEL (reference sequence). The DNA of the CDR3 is TGTGCCAGCAGCCAAGAAGCGACGTCTAGCGTTTACGAGCAGTACTTC. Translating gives CASSQEATSSVYEQYF.

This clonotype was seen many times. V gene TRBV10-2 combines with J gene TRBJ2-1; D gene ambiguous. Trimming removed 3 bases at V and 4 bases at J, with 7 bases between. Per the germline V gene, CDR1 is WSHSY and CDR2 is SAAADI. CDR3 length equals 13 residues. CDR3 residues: CASSENDYNEQFF. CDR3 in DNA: TGCGCCAGCAGTGAAAATGATTACAATGAGCAGTTCTTC.

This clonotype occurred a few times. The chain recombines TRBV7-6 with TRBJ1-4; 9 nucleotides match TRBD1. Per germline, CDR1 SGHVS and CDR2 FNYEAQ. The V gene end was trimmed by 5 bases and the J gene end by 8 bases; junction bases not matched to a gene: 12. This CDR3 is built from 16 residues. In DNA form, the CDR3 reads TGTGCCAGCAGCCCTCGCGTGGGACAGGGTATGGAAAAACTGTTTTTT. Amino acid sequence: CASSPRVGQGMEKLFF.

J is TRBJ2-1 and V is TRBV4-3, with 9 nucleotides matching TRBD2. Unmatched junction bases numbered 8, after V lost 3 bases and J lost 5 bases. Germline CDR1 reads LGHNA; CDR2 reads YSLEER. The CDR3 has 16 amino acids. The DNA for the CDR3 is TGCGCCAGCAGCCATCGAGCGGGACTAGCAGACAATGAGCAGTTCTTC. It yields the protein CASSHRAGLADNEQFF.

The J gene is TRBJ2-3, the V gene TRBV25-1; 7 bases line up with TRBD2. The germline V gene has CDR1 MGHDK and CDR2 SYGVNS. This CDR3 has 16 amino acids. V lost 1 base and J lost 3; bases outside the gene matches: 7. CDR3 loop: CASSESVGGRTDTQYF. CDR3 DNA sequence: TGTGCCAGCAGTGAATCGGTTGGCGGGAGAACAGATACGCAGTATTTT. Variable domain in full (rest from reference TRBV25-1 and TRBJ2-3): EADIYQTPRYLVIGTGKKITLECSQTMGHDKMYWYQQDPGMELHLIHYSYGVNSTEKGDLSSESTVSRIRTEHFPLTLESARPSHTSQYLCASSESVGGRTDTQYFGPGTRLTVL.

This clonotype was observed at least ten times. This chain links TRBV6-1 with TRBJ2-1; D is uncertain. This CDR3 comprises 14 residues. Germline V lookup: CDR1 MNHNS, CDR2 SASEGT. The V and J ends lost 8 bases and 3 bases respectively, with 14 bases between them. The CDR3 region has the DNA TGTGCCAGCCTAAGCCAGCTAAGCTACAATGAGCAGTTCTTC. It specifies CASLSQLSYNEQFF.

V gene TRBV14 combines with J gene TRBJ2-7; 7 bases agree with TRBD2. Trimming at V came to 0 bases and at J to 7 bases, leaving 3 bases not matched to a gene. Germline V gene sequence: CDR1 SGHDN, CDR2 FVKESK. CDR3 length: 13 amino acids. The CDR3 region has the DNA TGTGCCAGCAGCCAAGAACCAGCGGGAGAGCAGTACTTC. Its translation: CASSQEPAGEQYF. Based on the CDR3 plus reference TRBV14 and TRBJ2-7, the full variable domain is EAGVTQFPSHSVIEKGQTVTLRCDPISGHDNLYWYRRVMGKEIKFLLHFVKESKQDESGMPNNRFLAERTGGTYSTLKVQPAELEDSGVYFCASSQEPAGEQYFGPGTRLTVT.

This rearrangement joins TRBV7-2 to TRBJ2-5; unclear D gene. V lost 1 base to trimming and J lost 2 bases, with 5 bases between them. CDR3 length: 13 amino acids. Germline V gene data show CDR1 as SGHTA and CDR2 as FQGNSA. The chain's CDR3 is CASSLGEQETQYF. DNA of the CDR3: TGTGCCAGCAGCTTAGGCGAGCAAGAGACCCAGTACTTC. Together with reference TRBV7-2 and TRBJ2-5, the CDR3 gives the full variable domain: GAGVSQSPSNKVTEKGKDVELRCDPISGHTALYWYRQSLGQGLEFLIYFQGNSAPDKSGLPSDRFSAERTGGSVSTLTIQRTQQEDSAVYLCASSLGEQETQYFGPGTRLLVL.

DNA of the CDR3: TGTGCCAGCAGTTTCGGGACAGTTAACACCGGGGAGCTGTTTTTT. It encodes CASSFGTVNTGELFF. The chain employs TRBV18 and TRBJ2-2, with 7 bases matching TRBD1. Germline-derived CDR1 and CDR2 are KGHSH and LQKENI. The CDR3 is 15 amino acids. The V and J ends lost 8 bases and 2 bases, in that order; junction bases with no gene match: 8.

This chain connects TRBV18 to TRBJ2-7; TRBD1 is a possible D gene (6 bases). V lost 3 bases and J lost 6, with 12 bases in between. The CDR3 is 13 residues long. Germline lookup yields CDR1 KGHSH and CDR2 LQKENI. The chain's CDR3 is CASSPGAGREQYF. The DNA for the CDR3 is TGTGCCAGCTCACCGGGGGCCGGGCGCGAGCAGTACTTC. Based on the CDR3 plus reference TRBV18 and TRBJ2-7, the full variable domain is NAGVMQNPRHLVRRRGQEARLRCSPMKGHSHVYWYRQLPEEGLKFMVYLQKENIIDESGMPKERFSAEFPKEGPSILRIQQVVRGDSAAYFCASSPGAGREQYFGPGTRLTVT.

For the CDR3, the DNA is TGTGCCAGCAGCCCGGGGGGGGGGGTCTCCTACAATGAGCAGTTCTTC. As protein: CASSPGGGVSYNEQFF. The J gene is TRBJ2-1, the V gene TRBV4-2, with 8 bases identical to TRBD2. Germline V CDR1 and CDR2: LGHNA, YNFKEQ. CDR3 length: 16 amino acids. The junction had 5 bases not matched to a gene; V was cut back by 4 bases and J by 0 bases.

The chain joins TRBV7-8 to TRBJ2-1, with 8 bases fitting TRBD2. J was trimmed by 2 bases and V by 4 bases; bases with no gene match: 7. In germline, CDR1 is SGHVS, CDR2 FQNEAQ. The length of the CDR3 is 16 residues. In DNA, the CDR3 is TGTGCCAGCAGCTGGGAGAGCGGGGGTCCCTACAATGAGCAGTTCTTC. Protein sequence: CASSWESGGPYNEQFF.

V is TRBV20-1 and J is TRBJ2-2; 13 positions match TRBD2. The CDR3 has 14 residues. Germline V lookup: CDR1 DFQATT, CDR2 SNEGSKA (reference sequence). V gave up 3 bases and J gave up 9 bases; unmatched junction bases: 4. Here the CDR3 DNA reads TGCAGTGCTAGTATACTAGCGGGGGGGAGGGAGCTGTTTTTT. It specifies CSASILAGGRELFF.

CDR3 DNA: TGTGCCAGCAGTTACGCGGCGGGGTCGGTTACGCAGTATTTT. This sequence encodes CASSYAAGSVTQYF. V and J are TRBV6-5 and TRBJ2-3; D may be TRBD2 (6 bases). Germline CDR1 and CDR2: MNHEY and SVGAGI. Trimming removed 2 bases from V and 8 bases from J, with 14 bases in between. The CDR3 has 14 amino acids.

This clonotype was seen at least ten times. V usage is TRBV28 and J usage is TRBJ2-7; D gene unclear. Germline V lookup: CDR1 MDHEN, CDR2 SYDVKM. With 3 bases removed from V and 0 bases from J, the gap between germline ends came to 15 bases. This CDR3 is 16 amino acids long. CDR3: CASSLVLWADSYEQYF. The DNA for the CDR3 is TGTGCCAGCAGTTTGGTTCTGTGGGCGGACTCCTACGAGCAGTACTTC.

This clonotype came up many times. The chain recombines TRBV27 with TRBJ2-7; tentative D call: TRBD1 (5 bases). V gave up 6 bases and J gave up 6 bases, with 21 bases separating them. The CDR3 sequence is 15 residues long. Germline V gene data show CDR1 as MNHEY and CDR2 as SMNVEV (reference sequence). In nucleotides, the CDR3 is TGTGCCAGCAGGACAGACAGATTCGTAAGGGGCGAGCAGTACTTC. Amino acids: CASRTDRFVRGEQYF.

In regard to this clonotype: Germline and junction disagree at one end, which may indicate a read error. The DNA for the CDR3 is TGCTGTGCTAGAGACCCTAGCGGGGGGGCTGGAGATACGCAGTATTTT. Translation: CCARDPSGGAGDTQYF. The genes are TRBV20-1 and TRBJ2-3, with 12 bases matching TRBD2. Germline V gives CDR1 DFQATT, CDR2 SNEGSKA (reference sequence). The length of the CDR3 is 16 residues.

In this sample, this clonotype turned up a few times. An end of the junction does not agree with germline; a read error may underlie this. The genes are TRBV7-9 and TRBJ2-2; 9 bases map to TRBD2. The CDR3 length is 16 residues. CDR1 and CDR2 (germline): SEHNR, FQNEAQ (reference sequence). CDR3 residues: CASSLAASGNSGELFF. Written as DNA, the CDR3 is TGTGCCAGCAGCTTAGCGGCTAGCGGGAACTCCGGGGAGCTGTTTTTT.

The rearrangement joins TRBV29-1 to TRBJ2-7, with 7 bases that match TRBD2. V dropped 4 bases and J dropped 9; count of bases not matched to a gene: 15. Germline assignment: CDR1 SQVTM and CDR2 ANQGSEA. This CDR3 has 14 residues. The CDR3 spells CSVVGGGSRDAQYF. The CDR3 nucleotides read TGCAGCGTTGTTGGCGGGGGAAGTCGTGACGCGCAGTACTTC.

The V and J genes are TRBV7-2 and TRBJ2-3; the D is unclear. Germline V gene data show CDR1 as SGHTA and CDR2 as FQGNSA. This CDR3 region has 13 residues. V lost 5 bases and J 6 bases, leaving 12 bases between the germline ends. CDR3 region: CASSGRPKDTQYF. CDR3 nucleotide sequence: TGTGCCAGCAGCGGAAGGCCCAAGGATACGCAGTATTTT.

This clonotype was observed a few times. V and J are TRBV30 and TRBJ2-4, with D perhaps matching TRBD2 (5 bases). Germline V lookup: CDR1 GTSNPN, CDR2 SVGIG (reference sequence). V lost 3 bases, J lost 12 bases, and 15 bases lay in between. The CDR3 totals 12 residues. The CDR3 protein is CAWSLSGENQYF. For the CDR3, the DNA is TGTGCCTGGAGCTTGAGCGGAGAGAATCAGTACTTC.

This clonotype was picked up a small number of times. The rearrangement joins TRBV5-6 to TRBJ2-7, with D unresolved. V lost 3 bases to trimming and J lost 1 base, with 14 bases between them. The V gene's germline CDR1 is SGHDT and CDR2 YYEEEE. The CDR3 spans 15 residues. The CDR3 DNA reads TGTGCCAGCAGCTACCCAGCAAACTTGTCCTACGAGCAGTACTTC. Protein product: CASSYPANLSYEQYF.

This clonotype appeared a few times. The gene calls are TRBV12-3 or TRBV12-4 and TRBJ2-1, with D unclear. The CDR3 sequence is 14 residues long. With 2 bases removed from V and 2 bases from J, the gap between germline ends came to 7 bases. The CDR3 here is CASSLMSTYNEQFF. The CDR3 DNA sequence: TGTGCCAGCAGTTTAATGTCAACCTACAATGAGCAGTTCTTC.

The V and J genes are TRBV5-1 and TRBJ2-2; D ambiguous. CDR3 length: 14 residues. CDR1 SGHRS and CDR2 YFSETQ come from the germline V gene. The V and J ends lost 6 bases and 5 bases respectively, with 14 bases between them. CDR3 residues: CASKGLLGTGELFF. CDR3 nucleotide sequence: TGCGCCAGCAAGGGTCTCTTGGGTACCGGGGAGCTGTTTTTT.